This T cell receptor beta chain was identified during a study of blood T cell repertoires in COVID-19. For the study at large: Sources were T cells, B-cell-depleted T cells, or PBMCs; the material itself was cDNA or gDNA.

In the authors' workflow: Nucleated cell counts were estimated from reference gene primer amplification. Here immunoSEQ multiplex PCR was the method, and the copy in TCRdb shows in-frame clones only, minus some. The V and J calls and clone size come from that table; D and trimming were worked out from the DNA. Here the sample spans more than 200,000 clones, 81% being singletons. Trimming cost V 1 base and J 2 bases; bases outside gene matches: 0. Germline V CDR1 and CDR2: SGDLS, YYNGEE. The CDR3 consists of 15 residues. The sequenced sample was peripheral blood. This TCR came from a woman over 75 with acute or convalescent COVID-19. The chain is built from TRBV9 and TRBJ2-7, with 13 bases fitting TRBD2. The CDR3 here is CASSVTSGGAYEQYF. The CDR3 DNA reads TGTGCCAGCAGCGTAACTAGCGGGGGGGCCTACGAGCAGTACTTC. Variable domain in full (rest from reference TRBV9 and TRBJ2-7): DSGVTQTPKHLITATGQRVTLRCSPRSGDLSVYWYQQSLDQGLQFLIQYYNGEERAKGNILERFSAQQFPDLHSELNLSSLELGDSALYFCASSVTSGGAYEQYFGPGTRLTVT.